The clone carrying this TCR beta chain was seen more than once but under ten times. Its antigen is currently unknown. This CDR3 is built from 11 residues. V was pared by 6 bases and J by 7 bases, with 7 bases between. CDR1 and CDR2 from the germline V gene are MDHEN and SYDVKM. Deep-level settings were used for running the assay. Sorted-subset replicate PCRs used about 180 ng DNA, about 30,000 T cell genomes. Repertoires were generated with immunoSEQ multiplex PCR, while TCRdb's copy carries only in-frame clones and drops some. The repertoire includes 950,000 to 1,100,000 clones, 70% to 80% of them detected once, and roughly 0.65% sits in the top ten. The data stem from a study of shared clonotypes between healthy human individuals. Study findings and constraints: Non-shared clonotypes showed lower generation probabilities than clonotypes common to all four donors. Richness estimates generally favored naive over memory subsets.

The source of this sequence is a man between 18 and 29 years old in good health. Some clones in this sample may be carry-over from other donors' samples. Sequences were obtained from memory CD4+ T cells from PBMCs. Subset in this sample: CD45RA-negative fraction. The chain carries TRBV28 and TRBJ1-3; D is ambiguous. The DNA for the CDR3 is TGTGCCAGCAGCCGCGGGAACACCATATATTTT. As protein: CASSRGNTIYF.